Listed below are T cell receptor beta chains from one sample, sequenced in a study of post-analysis software for immune sequencing data. MiXCR, run by TCRdb on the PCR reads, gives a single entry per CDR3 protein. The table lists 250,000 to 300,000 distinct CDR3 sequences, 36% of them singletons. Sequencing was carried out using blood. These receptors originate from a girl aged 10-17 years with multiple sclerosis. CDR3s include the opening cysteine and the closing phenylalanine or tryptophan. A D gene is named only where the DNA matches it firmly. Size values are once, few and many counts, or a class for expanded clones, and some rows have none.

D gene	V gene	clone size	J gene	CDR3 length	CDR3 protein	CDR3 DNA
.	TRBV7-9	many	TRBJ1-1	13	CASSNRAPVEAFF	TGTGCCAGCAGCAACCGGGCCCCCGTCGAAGCTTTCTTT
.	TRBV9	.	TRBJ1-1	15	CASSKTGTDNTEAFF	TGTGCCAGCAGCAAGACCGGGACGGACAACACTGAAGCTTTCTTT
.	TRBV4-1	many	TRBJ2-4	16	CASSSRERYSQNIQYF	TGCGCCAGCAGCTCCCGAGAGAGGTATTCACAAAACATTCAGTACTTC
.	TRBV20-1	.	TRBJ1-2	14	CSAPRDGTLGGYTF	TGCAGTGCTCCCAGAGACGGGACTCTGGGGGGCTACACCTTC
.	TRBV18	.	TRBJ2-7	16	CASSPVPGHSTYEQYF	TGTGCCAGCTCACCCGTACCGGGACACTCGACCTACGAGCAGTACTTC
.	TRBV29-1	.	TRBJ1-2	13	CSVPPRGGYGYTF	TGCAGCGTTCCACCCAGGGGTGGTTATGGCTACACCTTC
.	TRBV11-2	few	TRBJ1-1	14	CASSPRTANTEAFF	TGTGCCAGCAGCCCTCGGACAGCTAACACTGAAGCTTTCTTT
.	TRBV6-1	few	TRBJ2-1	13	CASIEGFYNEQFF	TGTGCCAGCATCGAGGGATTTTACAATGAGCAGTTCTTC
.	TRBV11-2	few	TRBJ2-5	16	CASSPGGGPAQETQYF	TGTGCCAGCAGCCCCGGCGGAGGGCCGGCCCAAGAGACCCAGTACTTC
.	TRBV20-1	.	TRBJ2-7	13	CSTSPAGSYEQYF	TGCAGTACATCTCCCGCGGGGTCCTACGAGCAGTACTTC
TRBD1	TRBV12-5	.	TRBJ1-5	17	CASGPDPSRQGRQPQHF	TGTGCTAGTGGTCCAGACCCCTCCCGACAGGGAAGACAGCCCCAGCATTTT
.	TRBV11-2	few	TRBJ2-1	13	CASSLARGTEQFF	TGTGCCAGCAGCTTAGCTCGGGGGACTGAGCAGTTCTTC
.	TRBV28	.	TRBJ1-1	15	CASSLGGAGGTEAFF	TGTGCCAGCAGTTTGGGAGGGGCTGGGGGCACTGAAGCTTTCTTT
.	TRBV6-1	many	TRBJ2-4	17	CASSGDKGTLAKNIQYF	TGTGCCAGCAGTGGGGACAAGGGGACACTAGCCAAAAACATTCAGTACTTC
.	TRBV25-1	many	TRBJ2-6	15	CASSELSRGANVLTF	TGTGCCAGCAGTGAATTATCGCGAGGGGCCAACGTCCTGACTTTC
.	TRBV12-3/TRBV12-4	few	TRBJ1-2	13	CASSLGTIPGCTF	TGTGCCAGCAGCCTCGGGACAATCCCTGGCTGCACCTTC
.	TRBV5-1	few	TRBJ1-2	17	CASSLWARGTSTEGYTF	TGCGCCAGCAGCTTGTGGGCCAGGGGTACCTCTACGGAAGGCTACACCTTC
.	TRBV20-1	many	TRBJ2-1	18	CSAREVWEQPSSYNEQFF	TGCAGTGCTAGAGAGGTATGGGAACAGCCTAGCTCCTACAATGAGCAGTTCTTC
TRBD2	TRBV6-6	.	TRBJ2-2	14	CAAGLAGGTGELFF	TGTGCCGCGGGACTAGCGGGAGGTACCGGGGAGCTGTTTTTT
TRBD2	TRBV20-1	many	TRBJ2-1	18	CSARDYRGLAGDGNEQFF	TGCAGTGCTAGAGATTACAGAGGACTAGCGGGAGATGGGAATGAGCAGTTCTTC
TRBD1	TRBV7-2	.	TRBJ1-2	12	CASSSQGIGYTF	TGTGCCAGCAGCTCACAGGGGATCGGCTACACCTTC
.	TRBV7-8	many	TRBJ1-5	16	CASSSVRLASNQPQHF	TGTGCCAGCAGCTCGGTTAGATTGGCTAGCAATCAGCCCCAGCATTTT